The 22 T cell receptor beta chains listed next were all sequenced from one sample in a study of blood T cell repertoires in COVID-19. Assay: immunoSEQ multiplex PCR; the TCRdb copy retains only in-frame clones and omits some. The profile shows fewer than 300,000 clones, roughly 90% of them singletons. Material for sequencing was peripheral blood. These receptors came from a woman aged 25 to 39 with COVID-19, enrolled during active disease.

The V gene is TRBV4-1, the J gene TRBJ2-7; 9 bases agree with TRBD2. Trimming cost V 4 bases and J 2 bases; bases outside gene matches: 9. Germline CDR1 reads MGHRA; CDR2 reads YSYEKL. This CDR3 contains 16 residues. CDR3 loop: CASSPPSGTDTYEQYF. CDR3 DNA: TGCGCCAGCAGCCCGCCTAGCGGGACGGACACCTACGAGCAGTACTTC.

The V and J genes are TRBV5-1 and TRBJ1-1; maybe TRBD1 (5 bases). The germline gives CDR1 SGHRS, CDR2 YFSETQ. The CDR3 spans 13 residues. With 3 bases removed from V and 4 bases from J, the gap between germline ends came to 10 bases. The CDR3 sequence is CASSSPGGTEAFF. CDR3 in DNA: TGCGCCAGCAGCTCACCGGGGGGCACTGAAGCTTTCTTT.

V is TRBV21-1 and J is TRBJ1-1. TRBV21-1 is shown as a pseudogene. The CDR3 is 18 amino acids. The CDR3 protein is CASSDLDRGDLSNTEAFF. CDR3 DNA sequence: TGTGCCAGCAGCGACCTTGATCGGGGGGACCTTTCCAACACTGAAGCTTTCTTT.

This chain uses TRBV30 with TRBJ2-7; TRBD2 might be the D (6 bases). The germline gives CDR1 GTSNPN, CDR2 SVGIG (reference sequence). The CDR3 runs to 15 residues. Trimming left V 3 bases short and J 2 bases short, with 17 bases between. The CDR3 region has the DNA TGTGCCTGGAGCCCCGGGACTGTACGAGCCTACGAGCAGTACTTC. Amino acid sequence: CAWSPGTVRAYEQYF.

V usage is TRBV7-6 and J usage is TRBJ2-1; TRBD2 aligns across 8 bases. The CDR3 loop spans 19 amino acids. The J segment lost 6 bases and the V segment lost 1 base, leaving 17 bases of the junction unmatched. Germline assignment: CDR1 SGHVS and CDR2 FNYEAQ. CDR3 region: CASSLVHMWSREGANEQFF. The CDR3, as DNA: TGTGCCAGCAGCTTAGTGCATATGTGGTCCCGGGAGGGAGCCAATGAGCAGTTCTTC.

Worth noting for this clone: An end of the junction differs from the germline gene, which may be a read error. This chain links TRBV7-8 with TRBJ1-1; TRBD1 might be the D (5 bases). Germline V lookup: CDR1 SGHVS, CDR2 FQNEAQ. This CDR3 contains 13 residues. The CDR3 DNA follows: TGTGCCAGCAGACAGAAGGGGAACGCTGAAGCTTTCTTT. It encodes CASRQKGNAEAFF.

This chain links TRBV27 with TRBJ1-4, with D possibly matching TRBD1 (5 bases). Germline values: CDR1 MNHEY, CDR2 SMNVEV (reference sequence). The V and J ends lost 2 bases and 0 bases respectively, with 16 bases between them. The CDR3 is made up of 18 amino acids. CDR3 in amino acids: CASSLISPPGATNEKLFF. CDR3 coding DNA: TGTGCCAGCAGTTTAATCTCCCCCCCGGGGGCAACTAATGAAAAACTGTTTTTT.

The chain couples TRBV7-8 to TRBJ1-1; D remains ambiguous. Trimming stripped 2 bases from V and 2 bases from J, with 9 bases between. Per germline, CDR1 SGHVS and CDR2 FQNEAQ. The CDR3 runs 14 residues. The CDR3 DNA reads TGTGCCAGCAGCTTAACGGGGTTTAACACTGAAGCTTTCTTT. Protein product: CASSLTGFNTEAFF.

This chain uses TRBV27 with TRBJ1-1; possibly TRBD1 for D (5 bases). The CDR3 contains 13 residues. Germline V gene data show CDR1 as MNHEY and CDR2 as SMNVEV (reference sequence). Trimming stripped 5 bases from V and 2 bases from J, with 9 bases between. The CDR3 DNA follows: TGTGCCAGCAGTCAGACAGTCAACACTGAAGCTTTCTTT. Its protein is CASSQTVNTEAFF.

This chain links TRBV30 with TRBJ1-6; 8 nucleotides agree with TRBD1. CDR1 GTSNPN and CDR2 SVGIG come from the germline V gene (reference sequence). The ends lost 1 base at V and 10 bases at J; junction bases unmatched: 3. This CDR3 has 13 residues. As DNA, the CDR3 is TGTGCCTGGAGTGGGACAGGGACATCACCCCTCCACTTT. It codes for CAWSGTGTSPLHF.

The genes are TRBV29-1 and TRBJ1-1; 7 positions agree with TRBD1. CDR3 size: 12 residues. The ends lost 7 bases at V and 1 base at J; junction bases unmatched: 3. CDR1 and CDR2 from the germline V gene are SQVTM and ANQGSEA. This chain's CDR3 is CSAGQQNTEAFF. The CDR3, as DNA: TGCAGCGCGGGACAGCAGAACACTGAAGCTTTCTTT.

This chain links TRBV28 with TRBJ1-6; a possible D gene is TRBD1 (5 bases). The CDR3 is 14 amino acids. Trimming stripped 1 base from V and 10 bases from J, with 11 bases between. Looked up from germline, CDR1 is MDHEN and CDR2 is SYDVKM. The chain's CDR3 is CASSLSGDPSPLHF. CDR3 in DNA: TGTGCCAGCAGTTTATCGGGGGACCCATCACCCCTCCACTTT.

About this clone: This specimen includes other DNA sequences encoding the same CDR3. The gene calls are TRBV4-2 and TRBJ1-5; the D is unclear. The ends were cut back, 1 base at V and 7 bases at J, with 5 bases in the middle. Germline CDR1 reads LGHNA; CDR2 reads YNFKEQ. The CDR3 is made up of 12 amino acids. CDR3 residues: CASSQGEQPQHF. Here the CDR3 DNA reads TGTGCCAGCAGCCAAGGCGAACAGCCCCAGCATTTT.

The J gene is TRBJ2-1, the V gene TRBV9, with 9 bases fitting TRBD1. Germline loops: CDR1 SGDLS, CDR2 YYNGEE. V lost 0 bases to trimming and J lost 6 bases; unmatched junction nucleotides: 13. The CDR3 is 18 amino acids. CDR3 nucleotide sequence: TGTGCCAGCAGCGTAGAACCCTCGGGACAGGGTTACCTCAATGAGCAGTTCTTC. Translation: CASSVEPSGQGYLNEQFF.

The gene calls are TRBV18 and TRBJ1-1; 9 nucleotides align to TRBD1. This CDR3 region has 17 residues. V gave up 6 bases and J gave up 5 bases; unmatched junction bases: 16. The germline V gene has CDR1 KGHSH and CDR2 LQKENI. CDR3 nucleotides: TGTGCCAGCTCGCAAACGGAACCGGGACAGGGAGTAACTGAAGCTTTCTTT. This codes for CASSQTEPGQGVTEAFF.

This chain joins TRBV3-1 (or the pseudogene TRBV3-2) and TRBJ1-5; D possibly corresponds to TRBD1 (5 bases). This CDR3 comprises 14 residues. The germline V gene has CDR1 LGHDT and CDR2 YNNKEL (reference sequence). Trimming pared 2 bases from V and 3 bases from J, leaving 8 bases between. This CDR3 is CASSQTGYNQPQHF. The CDR3 coding sequence is TGTGCCAGCAGCCAAACAGGCTACAATCAGCCCCAGCATTTT.

The genes are TRBV7-9 and TRBJ2-1; TRBD1 aligns across 8 bases. The junction had 7 bases not matched to a gene; V was cut back by 5 bases and J by 4 bases. The germline V gene encodes CDR1 SEHNR and CDR2 FQNEAQ (reference sequence). CDR3 length: 15 amino acids. In nucleotides, the CDR3 is TGTGCCAGCAGCCCAGACAGGGGCGATTACAATGAGCAGTTCTTC. This encodes CASSPDRGDYNEQFF.

This clone was counted once. The chain is built from TRBV7-2 and TRBJ1-2, with 8 bases identical to TRBD1. This CDR3 has 13 amino acids. From germline, CDR1 is SGHTA and CDR2 FQGNSA. Trimming removed 6 bases from V and 6 bases from J; junction bases left unmatched: 6. The CDR3 nucleotides read TGTGCCAGCAGGCCCACAGGGGGAGATGGCTACACCTTC. It codes for CASRPTGGDGYTF.

The gene calls are TRBV4-1 and TRBJ1-3; D unresolved. Germline V gene lookup returns CDR1 MGHRA and CDR2 YSYEKL. Trimming removed 1 base at V and 4 bases at J, with 11 bases between. There are 15 residues in the CDR3. Written as DNA, the CDR3 is TGCGCCAGCAGCCAAGCGGGGAAGGCAGGAAACACCATATATTTT. Translating gives CASSQAGKAGNTIYF.

The chain joins TRBV7-9 to TRBJ1-4; D not certain. CDR1 and CDR2 (germline): SEHNR, FQNEAQ (reference sequence). The CDR3 totals 16 residues. Deletions cut 5 bases from V and 7 bases from J, with 20 bases between. CDR3 in DNA: TGTGCCAGCAGCCCAACCGACGCTGGGCCTGCTGAAAAACTGTTTTTT. Its translation: CASSPTDAGPAEKLFF.

The chain couples TRBV7-8 to TRBJ1-3; D is uncertain. V shed 6 bases and J shed 0 bases, with 12 bases lying between them. This CDR3 is 15 amino acids long. Germline V CDR1 and CDR2: SGHVS, FQNEAQ. The chain's CDR3 is CASSPTVTSGNTIYF. CDR3 bases: TGTGCCAGCAGTCCGACTGTTACCTCTGGAAACACCATATATTTT.

The rearrangement links TRBV5-1 to TRBJ2-2, with TRBD1 matching 9 bases. From germline, CDR1 is SGHRS and CDR2 YFSETQ. V dropped 1 base and J dropped 6; count of bases not matched to a gene: 10. This CDR3 comprises 17 residues. CDR3 nucleotide sequence: TGCGCCAGCAGCTTGTATTCGAACGGACAGGGGCCCGGGGAGCTGTTTTTT. Translation: CASSLYSNGQGPGELFF.